The rows below give T cell receptor beta chains drawn from one sample of a study of T-cell memory formation after mild COVID-19. TCRdb reprocessed the 5' RACE reads via MiXCR and lists one record per CDR3 protein. The sample includes under 40,000 distinct CDR3 sequences, approximately 7.7% of them seen just once. Sequencing was performed on PBMCs or a T cell subset sorted from them (not recorded which). These receptors came from a man younger than 35 who had mild COVID-19 (a few samples of this study predate the infection). Cell type and time point are not known. The CDR3 runs from the conserved cysteine through the conserved F or W. Each record gives: CDR3 length, D gene, J gene, V gene, clone size, CDR3 DNA, CDR3 protein. The D gene is left open where the match is weak. Where a row states a size, it is once, few, many or the class of an expanded clone; other rows omit it.

len: 16; d_gene: TRBD2; j_gene: TRBJ2-3; v_gene: TRBV6-4; abundance: many; CDR3nt: TGTGCCAGCAGTGACTCTAGCGGGGGGGCCACAGATACGCAGTATTTT; CDR3aa: CASSDSSGGATDTQYF
len: 16; d_gene: TRBD2; j_gene: TRBJ2-5; v_gene: TRBV28; abundance: few; CDR3nt: TGTGCCAGCAGTTTATATTACGGACTAGCCCCAGGGACCCAGTACTTC; CDR3aa: CASSLYYGLAPGTQYF
len: 14; d_gene: NA; j_gene: TRBJ1-4; v_gene: TRBV12-3/TRBV12-4; abundance: NA; CDR3nt: TGTGCCAGCAGCACATATACACGGAATGAAAAACTGTTTTTT; CDR3aa: CASSTYTRNEKLFF
len: 12; d_gene: NA; j_gene: TRBJ2-7; v_gene: TRBV6-2/TRBV6-3; abundance: many; CDR3nt: TGTGCCAGCAGTCGAACTATGACCGAGCAGTACTTC; CDR3aa: CASSRTMTEQYF
len: 13; d_gene: NA; j_gene: TRBJ1-1; v_gene: TRBV12-5; abundance: NA; CDR3nt: TGTGCTAGTGGTTTGCGAGGGGAGACTGAAGCTTTCTTT; CDR3aa: CASGLRGETEAFF
len: 13; d_gene: NA; j_gene: TRBJ1-2; v_gene: TRBV24-1; abundance: many; CDR3nt: TGTGCCACCAGTGATCGGTGGGGGGACGGCTACACCTTC; CDR3aa: CATSDRWGDGYTF
len: 12; d_gene: NA; j_gene: TRBJ1-6; v_gene: TRBV7-9; abundance: many; CDR3nt: TGTGCCAGCAGCTTAGAGGCTTGGGAGCTCCACTTT; CDR3aa: CASSLEAWELHF
len: 14; d_gene: NA; j_gene: TRBJ1-1; v_gene: TRBV4-3; abundance: NA; CDR3nt: TGCGCCAGCAGCCAAGTGGCCTCCTACACTGAAGCTTTCTTT; CDR3aa: CASSQVASYTEAFF
len: 14; d_gene: TRBD1; j_gene: TRBJ1-1; v_gene: TRBV20-1; abundance: NA; CDR3nt: TGCAGTGCTAGAGAGTCGGGGACAGGGCCTGAAGCTTTCTTT; CDR3aa: CSARESGTGPEAFF
len: 17; d_gene: TRBD2; j_gene: TRBJ2-1; v_gene: TRBV20-1; abundance: many; CDR3nt: TGCAGTGCTAGGGATAGCGGGGGATTTCGCTCCTACAATGAGCAGTTCTTC; CDR3aa: CSARDSGGFRSYNEQFF
len: 12; d_gene: TRBD1; j_gene: TRBJ2-5; v_gene: TRBV9; abundance: many; CDR3nt: TGTGCCAGCTCCGACAGGGGAGAGACCCAGTACTTC; CDR3aa: CASSDRGETQYF
len: 14; d_gene: TRBD1; j_gene: TRBJ2-7; v_gene: TRBV5-1; abundance: many; CDR3nt: TGCGCCAGCAGCTTGCCGGGACAGGACTACGAGCAGTACTTC; CDR3aa: CASSLPGQDYEQYF
len: 14; d_gene: NA; j_gene: TRBJ2-5; v_gene: TRBV20-1; abundance: few; CDR3nt: TGCAGTGCCCCCAGGGGCACGAACCAAGAGACCCAGTACTTC; CDR3aa: CSAPRGTNQETQYF
len: 15; d_gene: NA; j_gene: TRBJ2-3; v_gene: TRBV7-2; abundance: many; CDR3nt: TGTGCCAGCAGCGGGGGGGCCAGTCGCACAGATACGCAGTATTTT; CDR3aa: CASSGGASRTDTQYF
len: 15; d_gene: NA; j_gene: TRBJ2-5; v_gene: TRBV5-4; abundance: many; CDR3nt: TGTGCCAGCAGCTGGGGATCAAGGGGGAGTGGGACCCAGTACTTC; CDR3aa: CASSWGSRGSGTQYF
len: 16; d_gene: NA; j_gene: TRBJ1-5; v_gene: TRBV5-1; abundance: NA; CDR3nt: TGCGCCAGCAGCTTGGGGGCGGGGGATAGCAATCAGCCCCAGCATTTT; CDR3aa: CASSLGAGDSNQPQHF
len: 15; d_gene: TRBD1; j_gene: TRBJ2-1; v_gene: TRBV5-1; abundance: many; CDR3nt: TGCGCCAGCAGCTTGGGGGACAGGTACTACAATGAGCAGTTCTTC; CDR3aa: CASSLGDRYYNEQFF
len: 15; d_gene: NA; j_gene: TRBJ2-3; v_gene: TRBV6-5; abundance: many; CDR3nt: TGTGCCAGCAGTCCCGGGACATTGGGCCCAGATACGCAGTATTTT; CDR3aa: CASSPGTLGPDTQYF
len: 13; d_gene: NA; j_gene: TRBJ2-5; v_gene: TRBV5-1; abundance: many; CDR3nt: TGCGCCAGCAGCTTGGGCTCAGAAGAGACCCAGTACTTC; CDR3aa: CASSLGSEETQYF
len: 15; d_gene: NA; j_gene: TRBJ2-1; v_gene: TRBV15; abundance: many; CDR3nt: TGTGCCACCAGCAGACCATTCCCTAGGGGTGATGAGCAGTTCTTC; CDR3aa: CATSRPFPRGDEQFF
len: 14; d_gene: NA; j_gene: TRBJ1-3; v_gene: TRBV3-1; abundance: few; CDR3nt: TGTGCCAGCAGCCAAGACTCCGGGGAGGGCACCATATATTTT; CDR3aa: CASSQDSGEGTIYF
len: 15; d_gene: NA; j_gene: TRBJ2-5; v_gene: TRBV7-3; abundance: NA; CDR3nt: TGTGCCAGCAGCTCATCTTTAGGGGGACAAGAGACCCAGTACTTC; CDR3aa: CASSSSLGGQETQYF
len: 15; d_gene: TRBD2; j_gene: TRBJ2-5; v_gene: TRBV28; abundance: many; CDR3nt: TGTGCCAGCAGACCACTAGCGGGGAACGGTGAGACCCAGTACTTC; CDR3aa: CASRPLAGNGETQYF
len: 20; d_gene: TRBD1; j_gene: TRBJ2-6; v_gene: TRBV27; abundance: NA; CDR3nt: TGTGCCAGCAGTCCGGAGAGGACAGGGGGTATACGGGCTGGGGCCAACGTCCTGACCTTC; CDR3aa: CASSPERTGGIRAGANVLTF
len: 16; d_gene: NA; j_gene: TRBJ2-6; v_gene: TRBV6-2/TRBV6-3; abundance: NA; CDR3nt: TGTGCCAGCAGCCTATCCGGGGGCTCTGGGGCCAACGTCCTGACTTTC; CDR3aa: CASSLSGGSGANVLTF
len: 11; d_gene: NA; j_gene: TRBJ2-5; v_gene: TRBV7-2; abundance: many; CDR3nt: TGTGCCAGCAGCTTCTGGGAGACCCAGTACTTC; CDR3aa: CASSFWETQYF
len: 16; d_gene: TRBD2; j_gene: TRBJ2-3; v_gene: TRBV14; abundance: many; CDR3nt: TGTGCCAGCAGCTTTCTAGCGGGGACCCACACAGATACGCAGTATTTT; CDR3aa: CASSFLAGTHTDTQYF
len: 12; d_gene: NA; j_gene: TRBJ1-1; v_gene: TRBV2; abundance: many; CDR3nt: TGTGCCAGCAGGACCTCGGGAACTGAAGCTTTCTTT; CDR3aa: CASRTSGTEAFF
len: 12; d_gene: NA; j_gene: TRBJ2-5; v_gene: TRBV20-1; abundance: many; CDR3nt: TGCAGTGCGCGTAAAGGGCCAGAGACCCAGTACTTC; CDR3aa: CSARKGPETQYF
len: 13; d_gene: NA; j_gene: TRBJ1-4; v_gene: TRBV12-3/TRBV12-4; abundance: many; CDR3nt: TGTGCCAGCAGTTTTCTCTTTGGAGAAAAACTGTTTTTT; CDR3aa: CASSFLFGEKLFF
len: 12; d_gene: NA; j_gene: TRBJ1-5; v_gene: TRBV30; abundance: NA; CDR3nt: TGTGCCTGGAGTTCAAGTGGTCAGCCCCAGCATTTT; CDR3aa: CAWSSSGQPQHF
len: 14; d_gene: NA; j_gene: TRBJ2-3; v_gene: TRBV7-9; abundance: many; CDR3nt: TGTGCCAGCAGCTTTGGACCTGCGACAGATACGCAGTATTTT; CDR3aa: CASSFGPATDTQYF
len: 16; d_gene: NA; j_gene: TRBJ2-1; v_gene: TRBV28; abundance: many; CDR3nt: TGTGCCAGCAACCTCCCGAGGAACTGGGGGGAAAATGAGCAGTTCTTC; CDR3aa: CASNLPRNWGENEQFF
len: 14; d_gene: NA; j_gene: TRBJ2-3; v_gene: TRBV24-1; abundance: many; CDR3nt: TGTGCCACCAGTGACCCGGCTAGCACAGATACGCAGTATTTT; CDR3aa: CATSDPASTDTQYF
len: 12; d_gene: NA; j_gene: TRBJ2-1; v_gene: TRBV27; abundance: many; CDR3nt: TGTGCCAGCAGTTTTATAGGGAGCGAGCAGTTCTTC; CDR3aa: CASSFIGSEQFF
len: 16; d_gene: NA; j_gene: TRBJ1-6; v_gene: TRBV5-4; abundance: few; CDR3nt: TGTGCCAGCAGCGCTGGGCAGGGGACCACATTGACACCCCTCCACTTT; CDR3aa: CASSAGQGTTLTPLHF
len: 17; d_gene: NA; j_gene: TRBJ2-1; v_gene: TRBV6-1; abundance: few; CDR3nt: TGTGCCAGCAGATCCACTACCGGCAGGGGTGAAGACAATGAGCAGTTCTTC; CDR3aa: CASRSTTGRGEDNEQFF
len: 13; d_gene: NA; j_gene: TRBJ2-3; v_gene: TRBV10-2; abundance: medium-sized; CDR3nt: TGCGCCAGCAGCGGGGGCCTGGTTGATACGCAGTATTTT; CDR3aa: CASSGGLVDTQYF
len: 15; d_gene: NA; j_gene: TRBJ2-7; v_gene: TRBV7-9; abundance: many; CDR3nt: TGTGCCAGCAAAGGTCTGAAGGGGGACTCCTACGAGCAGTACTTC; CDR3aa: CASKGLKGDSYEQYF
len: 18; d_gene: TRBD2; j_gene: TRBJ2-2; v_gene: TRBV4-3; abundance: many; CDR3nt: TGCGCCAGCAGCCAAGGAAGTAGCGGGGGGGCATGGACCGGGGAGCTGTTTTTT; CDR3aa: CASSQGSSGGAWTGELFF
len: 14; d_gene: NA; j_gene: TRBJ2-7; v_gene: TRBV3-1; abundance: few; CDR3nt: TGTGCCAGCAGCCGCCGCGCCCGGGGCTACGAGCAGTACTTC; CDR3aa: CASSRRARGYEQYF
len: 14; d_gene: NA; j_gene: TRBJ2-1; v_gene: TRBV5-1; abundance: many; CDR3nt: TGCGCCAGCAGCTTGCAGAGCTCCTACAATGAGCAGTTCTTC; CDR3aa: CASSLQSSYNEQFF
len: 15; d_gene: NA; j_gene: TRBJ2-3; v_gene: TRBV6-2/TRBV6-3; abundance: NA; CDR3nt: TGTGCCAGCAGTCGGGGGCAAACCAATACAGATACGCAGTATTTT; CDR3aa: CASSRGQTNTDTQYF
len: 13; d_gene: TRBD1; j_gene: TRBJ2-7; v_gene: TRBV2; abundance: NA; CDR3nt: TGTGCCAGCAGTGAAGGGGACAGTTACGAGCAGTACTTC; CDR3aa: CASSEGDSYEQYF
len: 16; d_gene: TRBD1; j_gene: TRBJ2-3; v_gene: TRBV24-1; abundance: few; CDR3nt: TGTGCCACCAGTGACACCGGGACAGGGGACACAGATACGCAGTATTTT; CDR3aa: CATSDTGTGDTDTQYF
len: 18; d_gene: NA; j_gene: TRBJ2-3; v_gene: TRBV20-1; abundance: few; CDR3nt: TGCAGTGCTAGCGAGGGTGACGCCAGGGGAACTAGCACAGATACGCAGTATTTT; CDR3aa: CSASEGDARGTSTDTQYF
len: 13; d_gene: NA; j_gene: TRBJ2-7; v_gene: TRBV9; abundance: many; CDR3nt: TGTGCCAGCAGCGTAGGGGTTGGGGGCGAGCAGTACTTC; CDR3aa: CASSVGVGGEQYF
len: 13; d_gene: NA; j_gene: TRBJ1-4; v_gene: TRBV7-2; abundance: many; CDR3nt: TGTGCCAGCAGCTCATTCCAGGGCGAAAAACTGTTTTTT; CDR3aa: CASSSFQGEKLFF
len: 15; d_gene: TRBD2; j_gene: TRBJ2-1; v_gene: TRBV2; abundance: many; CDR3nt: TGTGCCAGCAGTCCCGGGACTAGCCGTTACAATGAGCAGTTCTTC; CDR3aa: CASSPGTSRYNEQFF
len: 13; d_gene: NA; j_gene: TRBJ2-4; v_gene: TRBV2; abundance: many; CDR3nt: TGTGCCAGCGGGCTGGCAGGGGGGAACATTCAGTACTTC; CDR3aa: CASGLAGGNIQYF
len: 14; d_gene: NA; j_gene: TRBJ2-2; v_gene: TRBV7-2; abundance: many; CDR3nt: TGTGCCAGCAGCTCAACAAGACAGGCCGGGGAGCTGTTTTTT; CDR3aa: CASSSTRQAGELFF
len: 15; d_gene: NA; j_gene: TRBJ2-3; v_gene: TRBV5-1; abundance: many; CDR3nt: TGCGCCAGCAGCTTGGACAGACTACCCTTAGATACGCAGTATTTT; CDR3aa: CASSLDRLPLDTQYF
len: 12; d_gene: NA; j_gene: TRBJ2-5; v_gene: TRBV29-1; abundance: many; CDR3nt: TGCAGCGTTGGGGGCCTACAAGAGACCCAGTACTTC; CDR3aa: CSVGGLQETQYF
len: 16; d_gene: TRBD1; j_gene: TRBJ1-5; v_gene: TRBV4-3; abundance: many; CDR3nt: TGCGCCAGCAGCCAAGATCGGACAGGATTAAATCAGCCCCAGCATTTT; CDR3aa: CASSQDRTGLNQPQHF
len: 13; d_gene: TRBD1; j_gene: TRBJ2-7; v_gene: TRBV7-2; abundance: many; CDR3nt: TGTGCCAGCAGCTTAGGACAGGGAGACGAGCAGTACTTC; CDR3aa: CASSLGQGDEQYF